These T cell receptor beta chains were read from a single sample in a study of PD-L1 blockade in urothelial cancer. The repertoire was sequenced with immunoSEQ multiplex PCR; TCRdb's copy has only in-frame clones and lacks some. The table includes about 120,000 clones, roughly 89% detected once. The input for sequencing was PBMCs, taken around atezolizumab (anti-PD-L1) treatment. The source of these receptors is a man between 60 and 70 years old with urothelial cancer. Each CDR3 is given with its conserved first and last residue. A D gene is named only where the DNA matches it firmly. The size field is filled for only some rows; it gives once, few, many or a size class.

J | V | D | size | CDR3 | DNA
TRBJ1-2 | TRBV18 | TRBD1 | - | CASSPRGLYGYTF | TGTGCCAGCTCACCAAGGGGGCTCTATGGCTACACCTTC
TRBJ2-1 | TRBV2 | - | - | CASRAAAPQFF | TGTGCCAGCAGGGCAGCGGCCCCGCAGTTCTTC
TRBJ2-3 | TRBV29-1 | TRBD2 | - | CSVGSTSGGGTDTQYF | TGCAGCGTTGGTTCGACTAGCGGGGGGGGCACAGATACGCAGTATTTT
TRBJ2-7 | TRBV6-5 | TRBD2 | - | CASSRSGYSYEQYF | TGTGCCAGCAGCCGTAGCGGGTACTCCTACGAGCAGTACTTC
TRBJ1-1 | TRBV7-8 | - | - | CASSSSHGVLNTEAFF | TGTGCCAGCAGCTCAAGTCACGGGGTCTTGAACACTGAAGCTTTCTTT
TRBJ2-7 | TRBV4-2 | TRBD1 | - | CAGSQDGGQGAYEQYF | TGTGCCGGCAGCCAAGATGGGGGACAGGGGGCCTACGAGCAGTACTTC
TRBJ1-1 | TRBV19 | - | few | CASSPGWESAFF | TGTGCCAGTAGTCCAGGTTGGGAGTCAGCTTTCTTT
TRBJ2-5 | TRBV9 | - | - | CASSVGSQGGETQYF | TGTGCCAGCAGCGTAGGTAGTCAGGGGGGAGAGACCCAGTACTTC
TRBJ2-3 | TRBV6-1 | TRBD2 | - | CASSGGSSGGANTQYF | TGTGCCAGCAGTGGTGGTTCGAGCGGGGGGGCAAATACGCAGTATTTT
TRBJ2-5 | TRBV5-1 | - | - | CASSLGTSETQYF | TGCGCCAGCAGCCTCGGGACTTCAGAGACCCAGTACTTC
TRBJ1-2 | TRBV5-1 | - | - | CASSSGEFYGYTF | TGCGCCAGCAGCTCGGGAGAATTCTATGGCTACACCTTC
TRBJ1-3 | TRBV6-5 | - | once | CASRDSLSGNTIYF | TGTGCCAGCAGGGACAGTCTCTCTGGAAACACCATATATTTT
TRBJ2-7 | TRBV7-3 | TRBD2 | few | CASSLTSGRYSEQYF | TGTGCCAGCAGCTTAACTAGCGGGAGATATTCCGAGCAGTACTTC
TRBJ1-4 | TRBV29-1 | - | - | CSVVQLTNEKLFF | TGCAGCGTCGTACAGTTAACTAATGAAAAACTGTTTTTT
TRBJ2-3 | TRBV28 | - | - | CASSLSRSLSTDTQYF | TGTGCCAGCAGTCTTTCCCGGAGCCTAAGCACAGATACGCAGTATTTT
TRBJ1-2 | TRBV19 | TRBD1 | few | CASSIVYRGNYGYTF | TGTGCCAGTAGTATAGTCTACAGGGGAAACTATGGCTACACCTTC
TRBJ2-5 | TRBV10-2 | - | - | CASRVAGYQETQYF | TGCGCCAGCAGGGTCGCAGGGTACCAAGAGACCCAGTACTTC
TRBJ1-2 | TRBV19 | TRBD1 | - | CASQQGSLHGYTF | TGTGCCAGTCAACAGGGGAGTCTCCATGGCTACACCTTC
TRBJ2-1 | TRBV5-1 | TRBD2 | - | CASSLLAGGSYNEQFF | TGCGCCAGCAGCTTGTTAGCGGGGGGCTCCTACAATGAGCAGTTCTTC
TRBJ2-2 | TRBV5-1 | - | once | CASSPYTGRVAGELFF | TGCGCCAGCAGCCCCTATACAGGGAGAGTGGCCGGGGAGCTGTTTTTT
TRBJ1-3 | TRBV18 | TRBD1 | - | CASSPGDSTNTIYF | TGTGCCAGCTCACCTGGGGACAGCACGAACACCATATATTTT
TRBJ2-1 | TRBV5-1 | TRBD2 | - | CASSLDGASGRNPYNEQFF | TGCGCCAGCAGCTTGGATGGGGCTAGCGGGAGAAACCCCTACAATGAGCAGTTCTTC
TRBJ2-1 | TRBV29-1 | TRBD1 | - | CSAVPSGGSWNEQFF | TGCAGCGCTGTTCCCTCAGGGGGCTCTTGGAATGAGCAGTTCTTC
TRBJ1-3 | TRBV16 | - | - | CASSELLSGNTIYF | TGTGCCAGCAGCGAACTCCTCTCTGGAAACACCATATATTTT
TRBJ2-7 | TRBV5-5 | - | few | CASSLVGRSYEQYF | TGTGCCAGCAGCTTGGTGGGGAGATCCTACGAGCAGTACTTC
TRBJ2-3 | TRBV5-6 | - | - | CASSLRSLITGDTQYF | TGTGCCAGCAGCTTACGGTCTCTGATAACGGGAGATACGCAGTATTTT
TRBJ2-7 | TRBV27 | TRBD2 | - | CASRSGTSGTYEQYF | TGTGCCAGCAGATCCGGGACTAGCGGGACCTACGAGCAGTACTTC
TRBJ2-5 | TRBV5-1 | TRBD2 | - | CASSLVPSGSGETQYF | TGCGCCAGCAGCTTGGTACCCAGCGGGAGTGGGGAGACCCAGTACTTC
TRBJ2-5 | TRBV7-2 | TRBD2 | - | CAIRGGRSETQYF | TGTGCGATACGGGGGGGCCGCTCTGAGACCCAGTACTTC
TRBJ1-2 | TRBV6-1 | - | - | CASRDAAGAGYGYTF | TGTGCCAGCAGGGATGCCGCGGGGGCAGGCTATGGCTACACCTTC
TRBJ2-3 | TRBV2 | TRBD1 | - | CARGGQGSDTQYF | TGTGCCAGAGGGGGACAGGGTTCAGATACGCAGTATTTT
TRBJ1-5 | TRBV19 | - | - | CASERHSGLGYSNQPQHF | TGTGCCAGTGAGCGACATTCGGGGTTAGGGTATAGCAATCAGCCCCAGCATTTT
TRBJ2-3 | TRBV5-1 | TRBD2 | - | CASSLSGGRTDTQYF | TGCGCCAGCAGCCTCAGCGGGGGGCGCACAGATACGCAGTATTTT
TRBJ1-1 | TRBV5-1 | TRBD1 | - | CASSFGTGYTEAFF | TGCGCCAGCAGCTTCGGGACAGGTTACACTGAAGCTTTCTTT
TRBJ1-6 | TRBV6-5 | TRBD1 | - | CASRTYRGLVSPLHF | TGTGCCAGCAGAACTTACAGGGGGCTGGTATCACCCCTCCACTTT
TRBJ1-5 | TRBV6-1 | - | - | CASSDFLTGQPQHF | TGTGCCAGCAGTGATTTTCTGACAGGTCAGCCCCAGCATTTT
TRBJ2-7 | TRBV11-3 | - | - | CASSSSHALSYEQYF | TGTGCCAGCAGCTCCTCCCATGCACTCTCCTACGAGCAGTACTTC
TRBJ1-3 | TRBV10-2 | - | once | CASRETGISGNTIYF | TGCGCCAGCAGGGAGACAGGCATCTCTGGAAACACCATATATTTT
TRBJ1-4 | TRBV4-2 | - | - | CASSQDKDNEKLFF | TGTGCCAGCAGCCAGGACAAAGACAATGAAAAACTGTTTTTT
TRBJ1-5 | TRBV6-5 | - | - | CATSGGNSNQPQHF | TGTGCCACCTCGGGGGGAAATAGCAATCAGCCCCAGCATTTT
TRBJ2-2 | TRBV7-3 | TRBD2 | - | CASSLMAGGPNTGELFF | TGTGCCAGCAGCTTAATGGCGGGGGGACCTAACACCGGGGAGCTGTTTTTT
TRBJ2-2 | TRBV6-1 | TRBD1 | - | CATKPGTVNTGELFF | TGTGCCACCAAACCCGGGACAGTCAACACCGGGGAGCTGTTTTTT
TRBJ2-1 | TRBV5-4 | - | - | CASSHDSSSYNEQFF | TGTGCCAGCAGCCACGACAGCAGCTCCTACAATGAGCAGTTCTTC
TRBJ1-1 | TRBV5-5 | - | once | CASRTATNTEAFF | TGTGCCAGCAGGACAGCCACCAACACTGAAGCTTTCTTT
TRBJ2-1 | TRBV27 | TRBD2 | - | CASSSPGTRRNEQFF | TGTGCCAGCAGTTCCCCCGGGACTAGAAGAAATGAGCAGTTCTTC